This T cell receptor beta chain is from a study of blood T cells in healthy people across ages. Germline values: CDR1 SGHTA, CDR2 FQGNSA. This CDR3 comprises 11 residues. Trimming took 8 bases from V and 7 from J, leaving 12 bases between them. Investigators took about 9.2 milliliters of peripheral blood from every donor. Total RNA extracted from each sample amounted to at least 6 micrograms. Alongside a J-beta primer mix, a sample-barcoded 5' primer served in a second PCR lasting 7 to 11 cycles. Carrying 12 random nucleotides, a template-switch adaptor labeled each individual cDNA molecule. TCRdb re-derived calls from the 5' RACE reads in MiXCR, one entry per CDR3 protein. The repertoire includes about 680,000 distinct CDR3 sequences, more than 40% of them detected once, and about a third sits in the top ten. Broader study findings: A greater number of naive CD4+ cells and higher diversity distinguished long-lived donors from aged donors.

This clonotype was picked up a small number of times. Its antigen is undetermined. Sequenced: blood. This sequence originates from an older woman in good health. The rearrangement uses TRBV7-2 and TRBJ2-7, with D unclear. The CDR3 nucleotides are TGTGCCAGCGCCTCCTGGCGAGAGCAGTACTTC. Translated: CASASWREQYF.